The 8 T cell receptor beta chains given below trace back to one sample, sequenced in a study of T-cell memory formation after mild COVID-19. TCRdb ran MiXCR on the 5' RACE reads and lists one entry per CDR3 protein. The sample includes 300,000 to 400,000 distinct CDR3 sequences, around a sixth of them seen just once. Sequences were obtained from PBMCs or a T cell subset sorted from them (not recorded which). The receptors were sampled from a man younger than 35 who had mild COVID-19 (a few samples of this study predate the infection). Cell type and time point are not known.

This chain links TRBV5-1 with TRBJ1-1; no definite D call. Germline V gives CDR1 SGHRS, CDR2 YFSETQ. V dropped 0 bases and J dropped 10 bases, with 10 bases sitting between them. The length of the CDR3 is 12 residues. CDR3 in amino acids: CASSLDETVAFF. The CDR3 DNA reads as TGCGCCAGCAGCTTGGATGAGACCGTAGCTTTCTTT.

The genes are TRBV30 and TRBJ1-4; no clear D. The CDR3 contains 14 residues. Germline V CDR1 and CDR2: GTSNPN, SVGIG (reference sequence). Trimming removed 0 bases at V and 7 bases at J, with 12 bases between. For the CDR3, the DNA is TGTGCCTGGAGTGTACTGAAAGGCGGTGAAAAACTGTTTTTT. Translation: CAWSVLKGGEKLFF.

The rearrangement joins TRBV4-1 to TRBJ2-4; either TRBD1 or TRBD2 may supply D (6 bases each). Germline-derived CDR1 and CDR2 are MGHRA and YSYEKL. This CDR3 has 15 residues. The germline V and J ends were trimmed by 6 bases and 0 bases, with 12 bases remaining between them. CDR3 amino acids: CASSAGHLAKNIQYF. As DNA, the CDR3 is TGCGCCAGCAGTGCGGGACATTTAGCCAAAAACATTCAGTACTTC.

The CDR3 region has the DNA TGTGCCAGCAGCTTAACGTCGGGGGGCACTGAAGCTTTCTTT. Amino acids: CASSLTSGGTEAFF. The chain recombines TRBV7-3 with TRBJ1-1, with D perhaps TRBD1 (5 bases). V was trimmed by 0 bases and J by 4 bases, leaving 9 bases between them. CDR3 length: 14 residues. Germline values: CDR1 SGHTA, CDR2 FQGTGA.

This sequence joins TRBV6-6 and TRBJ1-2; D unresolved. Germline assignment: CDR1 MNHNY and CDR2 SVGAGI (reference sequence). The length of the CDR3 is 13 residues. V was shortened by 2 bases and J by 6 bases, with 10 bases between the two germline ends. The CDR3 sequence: CASSYEGLNGYTF. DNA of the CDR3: TGTGCCAGCAGTTACGAGGGTCTTAATGGCTACACCTTC.

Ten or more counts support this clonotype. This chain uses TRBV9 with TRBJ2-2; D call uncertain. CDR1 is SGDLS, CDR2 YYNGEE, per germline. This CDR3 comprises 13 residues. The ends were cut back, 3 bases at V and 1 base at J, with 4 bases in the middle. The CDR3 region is CASSGQNTGELFF. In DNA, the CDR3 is TGTGCCAGCAGCGGACAGAACACCGGGGAGCTGTTTTTT.

CDR3 residues: CSAGGGNSPLHF. The CDR3 bases are TGCAGTGCTGGGGGGGGGAATTCACCCCTCCACTTT. The J gene is TRBJ1-6, the V gene TRBV20-1; D might be TRBD1 (5 bases). Trimming left V 5 bases short and J 7 bases short, with 9 bases between. CDR3 length: 12 residues. The germline V gene has CDR1 DFQATT and CDR2 SNEGSKA (reference sequence).

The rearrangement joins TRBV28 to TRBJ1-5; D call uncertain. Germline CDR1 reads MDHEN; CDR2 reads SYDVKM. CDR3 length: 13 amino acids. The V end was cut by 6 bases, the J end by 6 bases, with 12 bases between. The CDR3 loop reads CASRRTGRQPQHF. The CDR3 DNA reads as TGTGCCAGCAGGAGGACGGGTCGTCAGCCCCAGCATTTT.